The TCR beta chain under discussion was sequenced for a study of identical twins. In its sample, this clonotype was seen a few times. Germline values: CDR1 SGHAT, CDR2 FQNNGV. Trimming cost V 3 bases and J 5 bases, with 7 bases left between them. This CDR3 is 12 amino acids long. TCRdb re-derived calls from the 5' RACE reads in MiXCR, one entry per CDR3 protein. The repertoire holds roughly 770,000 distinct CDR3 sequences, with about 18% as singletons. These records were also assigned to another study, of T cells expressing NK-cell markers.

The chain is built from TRBV11-2 and TRBJ1-2; D remains ambiguous. The receptor was derived from a woman younger than 30 in good health. Sequencing input: PBMCs. The CDR3 region is CASSFAEYGYTF. The CDR3 DNA reads as TGTGCCAGCAGCTTTGCTGAATATGGCTACACCTTC.